This T cell receptor beta chain was documented in a study of vaccination and CD4 T cells after COVID-19. As concerns this clonotype: The antigen remains undetermined.

Sequencing of DNA taken from cultured CD4+ T cells relied on the Oncomine TCR Beta short-read assay. TCRdb redid the calling of the PCR reads with MiXCR, one entry per CDR3 protein. The table records around 19,000 distinct CDR3 sequences, approximately 28% of them present only once. The treatment is: approximately nine-day PBMC culture with coronavirus spike peptide pools or control peptides (ViraFEST assay). Positivity by PCR occurred from March to December 2020, a period that predated US Alpha, Beta and Delta variants. Study results and caveats: Convalescent patients showed a median around 90% of reactive clones that were seen only post-vaccination.

CDR1 and CDR2 from the germline V gene are SGHNT and YYREEE (reference sequence). V lost 2 bases and J 8 bases, leaving 19 bases between the germline ends. The CDR3 consists of 15 residues. This receptor was identified in a human donor with COVID-19. The chain has TRBV5-4 and TRBJ1-2; D is unclear. The material sequenced was cultured CD4+ T cells from blood. The CDR3 region has the DNA TGTGCCAGCAGCTTAGAGCAGGCGACAATTCGGGGCTACACCTTC. The encoded protein is CASSLEQATIRGYTF.